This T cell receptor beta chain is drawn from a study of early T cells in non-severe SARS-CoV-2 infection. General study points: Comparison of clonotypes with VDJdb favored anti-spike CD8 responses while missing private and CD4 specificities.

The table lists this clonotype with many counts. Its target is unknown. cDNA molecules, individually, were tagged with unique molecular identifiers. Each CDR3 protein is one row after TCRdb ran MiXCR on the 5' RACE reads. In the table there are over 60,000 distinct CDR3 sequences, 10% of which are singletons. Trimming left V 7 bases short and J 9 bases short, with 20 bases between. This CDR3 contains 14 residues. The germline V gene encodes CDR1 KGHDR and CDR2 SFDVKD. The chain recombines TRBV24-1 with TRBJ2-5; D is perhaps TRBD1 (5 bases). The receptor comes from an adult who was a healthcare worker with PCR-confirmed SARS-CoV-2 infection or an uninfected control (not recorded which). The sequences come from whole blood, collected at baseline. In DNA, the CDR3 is TGTGCCACCAGAGAATTAAAGGGGCCCAGGCCCCAGTACTTC. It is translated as CATRELKGPRPQYF.